The TCR beta chain described here comes from a study of blood T cell repertoires in COVID-19. Germline loops: CDR1 KGHSH, CDR2 LQKENI. V was clipped by 1 base and J by 6 bases, with 9 bases between them. This CDR3 is built from 13 residues. Measured with immunoSEQ multiplex PCR; TCRdb has only the in-frame clones, and not every one. The sample shows more than 250,000 clones, roughly 90% of them seen only once. The sequence derives from a man younger than 30 who had recovered from COVID-19. Sequenced material: peripheral blood. The V and J genes are TRBV18 and TRBJ1-1; D gene uncertain. The CDR3 coding sequence is TGTGCCAGCTCACCACTGATGAGCGCTGAAGCTTTCTTT. Amino acid sequence: CASSPLMSAEAFF.